The 10 T cell receptor beta chains presented below share a single source sample, sequenced in a study of blood T cells in healthy people across ages. Together with a sample-barcoded 5' primer, a J-beta primer mix was included in a second PCR lasting about 6 to 11 cycles. TCRdb analysed the 5' RACE reads with MiXCR anew, one entry per CDR3 protein. The profile shows 800,000 to 950,000 distinct CDR3 sequences, approximately 32% of them singletons. These data were likewise used in another study, on T cells of mothers and their children.

The sample was blood. These receptors were obtained from a woman in her forties in good health.

In this sample, this clonotype turned up a few times. The chain joins TRBV9 to TRBJ2-7, with a tentative D call TRBD2 (6 bases). TRBJ2-5 matches the DNA end more closely, so the J call is doubtful. The CDR3 totals 16 residues. Germline-derived CDR1 and CDR2 are SGDLS and YYNGEE. CDR3 residues: CASTSDGAGLEETQYF. The DNA for the CDR3 is TGTGCCAGCACCTCGGACGGGGCGGGGTTGGAAGAGACCCAGTACTTC.

The chain combines TRBV10-3 with TRBJ1-1; tentative D call: TRBD1 (6 bases). Germline V gene sequence: CDR1 ENHRY, CDR2 SYGVKD. Trimming cost V 7 bases and J 10 bases, with 19 bases left between them. The CDR3 sequence is 13 residues long. In DNA form, the CDR3 reads TGTGCCATCACGGCGGGGGCGGAAGCTGTAGCTTTCTTT. It yields the protein CAITAGAEAVAFF.

This clonotype was observed many times. The V gene is TRBV11-2, the J gene TRBJ2-1; the D gene is possibly TRBD1 (5 bases). V gave up 5 bases and J gave up 6 bases, with 14 bases separating them. Germline V lookup: CDR1 SGHAT, CDR2 FQNNGV. The CDR3 is made up of 14 amino acids. CDR3 nucleotides: TGTGCCAGCAGCCCCTCGTACAGGTCCAATGAGCAGTTCTTC. This sequence encodes CASSPSYRSNEQFF.

The V and J genes are TRBV27 and TRBJ1-2; 7 bases agree with TRBD1. V lost 6 bases, J lost 6 bases, and 4 bases stayed unmatched. Per germline, CDR1 MNHEY and CDR2 SMNVEV (reference sequence). The CDR3 contains 12 residues. The CDR3 nucleotides are TGTGCCAGCAGCGGGACAGCCCATGGCTACACCTTC. The encoded protein is CASSGTAHGYTF.

Many counts were recorded for this clonotype. A much bigger clone sits one base away, suggesting this may be a read error. The chain combines TRBV29-1 with TRBJ2-7, with a weak D call TRBD2 (5 bases). This CDR3 is 13 amino acids long. Trimming cost V 7 bases and J 3 bases, with 16 bases left between them. CDR1 and CDR2 from the germline V gene are SQVTM and ANQGSEA. CDR3 residues: CSATGVFGYEQYF. Written as DNA, the CDR3 is TGCAGCGCGACCGGGGTTTTTGGCTACGAGCAGTACTTC.

V gene TRBV7-9 combines with J gene TRBJ1-5; TRBD1 matches at 12 bases. The CDR3 extends over 16 amino acids. Unmatched junction bases numbered 2, after V lost 0 bases and J lost 5 bases. The germline gives CDR1 SEHNR, CDR2 FQNEAQ (reference sequence). CDR3 protein: CASSLAGTGGYQPQHF. The CDR3 coding sequence is TGTGCCAGCAGCTTAGCTGGGACAGGGGGCTATCAGCCCCAGCATTTT.

This clonotype was observed a few times. The V gene is TRBV4-3, the J gene TRBJ2-5, with 12 nucleotides matching TRBD2. This CDR3 spans 17 amino acids. Germline loops: CDR1 LGHNA, CDR2 YSLEER. Unmatched junction bases numbered 10, after V lost 3 bases and J lost 5 bases. The CDR3 sequence: CASSQGGLAGLRETQYF. The CDR3 coding sequence is TGCGCCAGCAGCCAGGGTGGACTAGCGGGACTGAGGGAGACCCAGTACTTC.

The rearrangement joins TRBV7-2 to TRBJ2-3, with 8 bases aligning to TRBD1. V gave up 4 bases and J gave up 0 bases; unmatched junction bases: 9. CDR3 length: 17 amino acids. From germline, CDR1 is SGHTA and CDR2 FQGNSA. The CDR3 sequence is CASSSGTGLTSTDTQYF. The CDR3 DNA is TGTGCCAGCAGCTCTGGGACAGGACTTACTAGCACAGATACGCAGTATTTT.

The J gene is TRBJ2-3, the V gene TRBV2; the match to TRBD2 covers 8 bases. The CDR3 is 15 amino acids. The V and J ends lost 3 bases and 4 bases, in that order; junction bases with no gene match: 6. The germline V gene encodes CDR1 SNHLY and CDR2 FYNNEI. The CDR3 here is CASSERLALADTQYF. The DNA for the CDR3 is TGTGCCAGCAGTGAGAGACTAGCGCTCGCAGATACGCAGTATTTT.

The V and J genes are TRBV2 and TRBJ2-3; D not certain. Trimming stripped 6 bases from V and 8 bases from J, with 15 bases between. The CDR3 runs 13 residues. Per germline, CDR1 SNHLY and CDR2 FYNNEI. DNA of the CDR3: TGTGCCAGCAGCGATGAGGCCCGCGGTACGCAGTATTTT. Protein: CASSDEARGTQYF.